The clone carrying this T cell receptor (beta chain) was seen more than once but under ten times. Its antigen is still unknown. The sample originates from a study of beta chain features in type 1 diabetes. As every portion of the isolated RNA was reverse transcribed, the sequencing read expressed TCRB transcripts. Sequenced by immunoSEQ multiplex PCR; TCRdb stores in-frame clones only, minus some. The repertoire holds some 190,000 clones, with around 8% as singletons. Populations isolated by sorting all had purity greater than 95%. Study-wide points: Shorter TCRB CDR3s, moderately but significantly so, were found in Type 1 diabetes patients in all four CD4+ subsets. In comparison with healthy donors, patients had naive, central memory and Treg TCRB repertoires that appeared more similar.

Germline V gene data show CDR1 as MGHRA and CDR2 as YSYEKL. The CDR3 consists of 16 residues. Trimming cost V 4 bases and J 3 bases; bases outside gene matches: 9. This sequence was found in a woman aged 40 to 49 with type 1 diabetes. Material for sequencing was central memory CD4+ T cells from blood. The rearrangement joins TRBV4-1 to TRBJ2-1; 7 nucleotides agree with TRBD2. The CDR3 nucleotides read TGCGCCAGCAGCCTTCAATGGGGCGGGAGCTACAATGAGCAGTTCTTC. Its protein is CASSLQWGGSYNEQFF.